This T cell receptor (beta chain) was recorded in a study of T cells expressing NK-cell markers. Study details: Sorted CD3+CD56+NKG2C+, CD3+CD56+NKG2C- and CD3+CD56-NKG2C+ T cells provided the TCR beta repertoires. Among eight sequenced donors, seven carried HCMV seropositivity while one was seronegative. Study observations and caveats: Once again these clonotypes came out on top in the CD3+CD56-NKG2C+ fraction of four donors.

Comment on this clonotype: Its antigen is undetermined.

One entry per CDR3 protein, without DNA, is what TCRdb gives after re-calling the 5' RACE reads. The repertoire table contains around 550,000 distinct CDR3 sequences. In germline, CDR1 is MDHEN, CDR2 SYDVKM. The CDR3 spans 12 residues. Sample: blood T cells: a sorted CD56 or NKG2C T cell subset, CD4+ or CD8+ T cells, or bulk PBMC T cells (not recorded which). The receptor was derived from a man between 18 and 35 years old in good health. This chain uses TRBV28 with TRBJ1-5. CDR3: CASSAGTGNQHF.